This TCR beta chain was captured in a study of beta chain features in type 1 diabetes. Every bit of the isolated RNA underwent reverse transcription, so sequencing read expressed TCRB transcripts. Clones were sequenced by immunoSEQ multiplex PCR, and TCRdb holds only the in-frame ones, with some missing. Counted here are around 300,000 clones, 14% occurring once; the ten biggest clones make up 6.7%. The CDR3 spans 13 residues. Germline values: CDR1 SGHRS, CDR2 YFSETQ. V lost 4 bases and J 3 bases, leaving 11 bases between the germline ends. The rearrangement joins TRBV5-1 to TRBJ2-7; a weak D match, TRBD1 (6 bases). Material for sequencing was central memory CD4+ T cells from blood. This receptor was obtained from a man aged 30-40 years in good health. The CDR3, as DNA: TGCGCCAGCAGCCCCTACAGGGTCTACGAGCAGTACTTC. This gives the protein CASSPYRVYEQYF.